This T cell receptor beta chain was recovered during a study of Graves' ophthalmopathy and Graves' hyperthyroidism. At the level of the study: Peripheral blood collection took place at initial diagnosis, before any treatment. Study-wide findings and caveats: In predicting ophthalmopathy progression, the model reached about 69% sensitivity and around 72% specificity.

RNA served as the template for amplifying TCR beta CDR3 regions. The first round was an RT-PCR with HTBI primers, and the second round was a multiplex PCR. TCRdb fed the multiplex PCR reads into MiXCR, producing one record per CDR3 protein. The sample has approximately 700,000 distinct CDR3 sequences, approximately 40% seen once; the top ten hold around 40%. This CDR3 region has 16 residues. Looked up from germline, CDR1 is SNHLY and CDR2 is FYNNEI. Between the trimmed V and J ends, which lost 4 bases and 7 bases, there was a span of 22 bases. Where ophthalmopathy was present, donors had moderate-to-severe activity, CAS ≥3, NOSPECS ≥4 and duration under 3 months. Pregnancy or lactation, uncontrolled infections and other autoimmune diseases were grounds for excluding patients. At least ten counts were recorded for this clonotype. Its antigen is currently unknown.

The chain couples TRBV2 to TRBJ1-2, with a tentative D call TRBD1 (5 bases). The source of this sequence is an adult man with Graves' ophthalmopathy. Sequenced: peripheral blood. The CDR3 loop is CASSASVPGPGGGYTF. The CDR3 DNA sequence: TGTGCCAGCAGTGCTTCTGTTCCGGGACCTGGAGGTGGCTACACCTTC.